This is a list of T cell receptor beta chains from one sample in a study of identifying expanded T cells in peripheral blood. Profiling relied on immunoSEQ multiplex PCR, and the TCRdb table lists in-frame clones only, not all of them. The profile shows around 81,000 clones, 85% of them singletons. The sequenced material came from blood. The receptors were gathered from a person aged 18-70 years in good health. Both conserved end residues are part of each CDR3. Fields, in order: CDR3 length, V gene, D gene, clone size, J gene, CDR3 DNA, CDR3 protein. A D gene is named only where the DNA matches it firmly. Only part of the rows carry a size: once, few, many, or a class if the clone is expanded.

>14|TRBV5-1|.|.|TRBJ2-6
TGCGCCAGCAGCTTGGGCTCCGGGGCCAACGTCCTGACTTTC
CASSLGSGANVLTF
>14|TRBV6-6|.|.|TRBJ1-3
TGTGCCATCTGGGCGAGTTCCTTAGGAAACACCATATATTTT
CAIWASSLGNTIYF
>18|TRBV25-1|.|.|TRBJ1-6
TGTGCCAGCAGTGAAGTTTACGGGGGTAGCTCCTATAATTCACCCCTCCACTTT
CASSEVYGGSSYNSPLHF
>14|TRBV2|.|.|TRBJ2-2
TGTGCCAGCAGAGCAGGATTTATTACCGGGGAGCTGTTTTTT
CASRAGFITGELFF
>11|TRBV10-2|.|.|TRBJ1-6
TGCGCCAGCACCCAAGCCGGACCCCTCCACTTT
CASTQAGPLHF
>15|TRBV5-6|.|.|TRBJ2-2
TGTGCCAGCAGTCCCGGGACCCGGAGGACCGGGGAGCTGTTTTTT
CASSPGTRRTGELFF
>14|TRBV29-1|.|.|TRBJ1-1
TGCAGCGTTGAGTTCGGGGGCGGGAACACTGAAGCTTTCTTT
CSVEFGGGNTEAFF
>15|TRBV9|TRBD1|.|TRBJ1-3
TGTGCCAGCAGCCCAAGGACAGGGTCTGGAAACACCATATATTTT
CASSPRTGSGNTIYF
>13|TRBV29-1|TRBD1|.|TRBJ2-5
TGCAGCGTCGCTTGGACAGGACGAGAGACCCAGTACTTC
CSVAWTGRETQYF
>16|TRBV11-1|TRBD1|.|TRBJ2-3
TGTGCCAGCAGCTATCTCGAGGGGGCTCACACAGATACGCAGTATTTT
CASSYLEGAHTDTQYF
>15|TRBV7-9|.|.|TRBJ1-1
TGTGCCAGCAGCCCCCCCTTCAGGGTGGGCACTGAAGCTTTCTTT
CASSPPFRVGTEAFF
>15|TRBV7-9|.|.|TRBJ1-6
TGTGCCAGCAGCTTAGTAGGCAGTAATAATTCACCCCTCCACTTT
CASSLVGSNNSPLHF
>15|TRBV5-4|.|.|TRBJ1-6
TGTGCCAGCAGCTTGTTAGTCCGAGGGGGTTCACCCCTCCACTTT
CASSLLVRGGSPLHF
>18|TRBV5-1|.|.|TRBJ2-4
TGCGCCAGCAGCTTGGTGGGGGGGCAGCGCCTAGCCAAAAACATTCAGTACTTC
CASSLVGGQRLAKNIQYF
>14|TRBV6-4|TRBD2|medium-sized|TRBJ2-3
TGTGCCAGCAGTGTAGCGGGGGGCACAGATACGCAGTATTTT
CASSVAGGTDTQYF
>11|TRBV29-1|.|once|TRBJ1-2
TGCAGCGTTTTGGCCAGAACGAGCTACACCTTC
CSVLARTSYTF
>17|TRBV18|TRBD2|.|TRBJ2-3
TGTGCCAGCTCACCACCGAGCCTAGCGGGGGGCACAGATACGCAGTATTTT
CASSPPSLAGGTDTQYF
>11|TRBV6-5|.|.|TRBJ1-1
TGTGCCAGCAGTTACTTGGACAAAGCTTTCTTT
CASSYLDKAFF
>14|TRBV14|.|medium-sized|TRBJ2-3
TGTGCCAGCAGCGCACTGGGGACCACAGATACGCAGTATTTT
CASSALGTTDTQYF
>11|TRBV27|.|.|TRBJ1-1
TGTGCCAGCCACGGGGGCACTGAAGCTTTCTTT
CASHGGTEAFF
>14|TRBV5-1|.|.|TRBJ1-5
TGCGCCAGCAGGGGCCCAGGACCCAATCAGCCCCAGCATTTT
CASRGPGPNQPQHF
>13|TRBV7-2|.|.|TRBJ1-6
TGTGCCAGCAGCTTGCAGATTAATTCACCCCTCCACTTT
CASSLQINSPLHF
>16|TRBV6-1|TRBD1|.|TRBJ2-7
TGTGCCAGCAGTGCAAACAGGGGGACAGGTACCTACGAGCAGTACTTC
CASSANRGTGTYEQYF
>17|TRBV15|TRBD1|.|TRBJ1-4
TGTGCCACCAGCAGAGAACGGGAGTTAAGGACAGGCGGTAAACTGTTTTTT
CATSRERELRTGGKLFF
>12|TRBV19|.|once|TRBJ1-2
TGTGCCAGCAAGCCCCCCTATTCTGGCTACACCTTC
CASKPPYSGYTF
>15|TRBV18|.|.|TRBJ2-2
TGTGCCAGCTCACCAGAAGCAGCTCACACCGGGGAGCTGTTTTTT
CASSPEAAHTGELFF
>15|TRBV6-6|.|once|TRBJ1-1
TGTGCCAGCAGTTATTCGCATGGTTACAACACTGAAGCTTTCTTT
CASSYSHGYNTEAFF
>17|TRBV2|.|.|TRBJ1-2
TGTGCCAGCACCAAGTACAACCCGGGCGCTGGGGTCTATGGCTACACCTTC
CASTKYNPGAGVYGYTF
>13|TRBV7-2|.|.|TRBJ1-1
TGTGCCTGCGGGGAGGTTTTGAACACTGAAGCTTTCTTT
CACGEVLNTEAFF
>15|TRBV7-2|TRBD1|.|TRBJ2-6
TGTGCCAGCAGCCAGGGGGCCCCTGGGGCCAACGTCCTGACTTTC
CASSQGAPGANVLTF
>15|TRBV5-3|TRBD1|.|TRBJ1-2
TGTGCCAGAACTGAAGGACAGGGGAAAGCGAATGGCTACACCTTC
CARTEGQGKANGYTF
>16|TRBV18|TRBD1|.|TRBJ2-1
TGTGCCAGCTCACCAACGGGACAGGGACCGTACAATGAGCAGTTCTTC
CASSPTGQGPYNEQFF
>12|TRBV19|.|.|TRBJ1-6
TGTGCCAGTACTTCCGGGCATTCACCCCTCCACTTT
CASTSGHSPLHF
>16|TRBV5-4|.|.|TRBJ2-6
TGTGCCAGCCGGACATATCGCTCGCCGGAAGCCAACGTCCTGACTTTC
CASRTYRSPEANVLTF
>14|TRBV7-2|.|.|TRBJ1-2
TGTGCCAGCAGCCTTGGTCAGATAATCTATGGCTACACCTTC
CASSLGQIIYGYTF
>14|TRBV5-1|TRBD1|.|TRBJ2-5
TGCGCCAGCAGCGCCCCGGGACAGTTTGGTACCCAGTACTTC
CASSAPGQFGTQYF
>12|TRBV6-6|.|.|TRBJ1-5
TGTGCCAGCAGTTACTCTCTCCAGCCCCAGCATTTT
CASSYSLQPQHF
>16|TRBV10-3|TRBD2|.|TRBJ2-2
TGTGCCATCAGGACAATTAGCGGGGGGAAGGCCGGGGAGCTGTTTTTT
CAIRTISGGKAGELFF
>13|TRBV9|.|.|TRBJ2-3
TGTGCCAGCAGCGCCAACTTACCAGATACGCAGTATTTT
CASSANLPDTQYF
>11|TRBV6-1|.|.|TRBJ2-5
TGTGCCAGCAGGGACGGTGGGACCCAGTACTTC
CASRDGGTQYF